These T cell receptor beta chains were read from a single sample in a study of blood T cell repertoires in COVID-19. Repertoires were generated with immunoSEQ multiplex PCR, while TCRdb's copy carries only in-frame clones and drops some. The table records roughly 100,000 clones, approximately 80% of them present only once. Sequenced sample: peripheral blood. These receptors all come from a human donor in a cohort sampled during active or convalescent COVID-19. CDR3s include the opening cysteine and the closing phenylalanine or tryptophan. Each record gives: V gene, D gene, J gene, clone size, CDR3 DNA, CDR3 protein. D genes are given only for firm matches. The size of a clone is reported for some rows only, either as once, few or many, or as a class for expanded clones.

TRBV11-3,TRBD2,TRBJ2-3,.,TGTGCCAGCATGGCGACTAGCGTGTCAGATACGCAGTATTTT,CASMATSVSDTQYF
TRBV5-4,TRBD1,TRBJ1-4,.,TGTGCCAGCAGCTTGGGGATCAGGGGGCGCGGCGATGAAAAACTGTTTTTT,CASSLGIRGRGDEKLFF
TRBV5-1,TRBD1,TRBJ2-2,.,TGCGCCAGCAGCTTTGCAGGGGGCCCGGTCGGGGAGCTGTTTTTT,CASSFAGGPVGELFF
TRBV6-6,TRBD1,TRBJ2-3,.,TGTGCCAGCAGCGCAAGGGGGCCGCAGGGAACAGATACGCAGTATTTT,CASSARGPQGTDTQYF
TRBV11-1,TRBD1,TRBJ2-7,.,TGTGCCAGCAGCTTAGGCACCGGGACAGGGAGATACGAGCAGTACTTC,CASSLGTGTGRYEQYF
TRBV28,.,TRBJ1-5,.,TGTGCCAGCAGCCCAGTAACAGGGCAGCCCCAGCATTTT,CASSPVTGQPQHF
TRBV11-1,.,TRBJ2-7,.,TGTGCCAGCAGCCCCGCGGGGCGCTGGGAGCAGTACTTC,CASSPAGRWEQYF
TRBV2,TRBD1,TRBJ1-2,.,TGTGCCAGCATCCGGGACAGGCCTGACTATGGCTACACCTTC,CASIRDRPDYGYTF
TRBV7-2,.,TRBJ1-5,.,TGTGCCAGCAGCTTAGCGGGCTCGGGGAGGCAGCCCCAGCATTTT,CASSLAGSGRQPQHF
TRBV11-2,TRBD2,TRBJ2-3,.,TGTGCCAGCAGCCTCTTAAGCGGGGGGATCCCCACAGATACGCAGTATTTT,CASSLLSGGIPTDTQYF
TRBV25-1,.,TRBJ2-7,few,TGTGCCAGCAATCAGGACATCTACGAGCAGTACTTC,CASNQDIYEQYF
TRBV27,TRBD2,TRBJ2-1,.,TGTGCCAGCAGTACCCCCCTAGCGGGGGGCTACAATGAGCAGTTCTTC,CASSTPLAGGYNEQFF
TRBV15,TRBD1,TRBJ2-5,.,TGTGCCACCAGCCGCCAACAGGGGGCGCGGGAGACCCAGTACTTC,CATSRQQGARETQYF
TRBV5-4,TRBD1,TRBJ2-1,.,TGTGCCAGCAGCGGTGACAGGGGGCTAAATGAGCAGTTCTTC,CASSGDRGLNEQFF
TRBV11-2,TRBD2,TRBJ2-5,.,TGTGCCAGCAGCTTAATCCAGCGGGGGAGAAAAGAGACCCAGTACTTC,CASSLIQRGRKETQYF